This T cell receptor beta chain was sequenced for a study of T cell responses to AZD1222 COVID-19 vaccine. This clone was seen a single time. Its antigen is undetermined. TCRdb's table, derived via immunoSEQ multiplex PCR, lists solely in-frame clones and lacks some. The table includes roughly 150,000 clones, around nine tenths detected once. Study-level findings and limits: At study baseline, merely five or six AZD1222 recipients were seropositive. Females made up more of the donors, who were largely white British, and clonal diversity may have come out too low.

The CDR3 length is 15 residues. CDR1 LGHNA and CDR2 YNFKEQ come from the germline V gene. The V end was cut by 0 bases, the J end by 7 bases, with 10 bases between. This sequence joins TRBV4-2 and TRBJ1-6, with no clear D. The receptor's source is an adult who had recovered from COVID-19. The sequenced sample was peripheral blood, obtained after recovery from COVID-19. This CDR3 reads CASSQEQLRNSPLHF. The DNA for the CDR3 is TGTGCCAGCAGCCAAGAACAGTTAAGGAATTCACCCCTCCACTTT.